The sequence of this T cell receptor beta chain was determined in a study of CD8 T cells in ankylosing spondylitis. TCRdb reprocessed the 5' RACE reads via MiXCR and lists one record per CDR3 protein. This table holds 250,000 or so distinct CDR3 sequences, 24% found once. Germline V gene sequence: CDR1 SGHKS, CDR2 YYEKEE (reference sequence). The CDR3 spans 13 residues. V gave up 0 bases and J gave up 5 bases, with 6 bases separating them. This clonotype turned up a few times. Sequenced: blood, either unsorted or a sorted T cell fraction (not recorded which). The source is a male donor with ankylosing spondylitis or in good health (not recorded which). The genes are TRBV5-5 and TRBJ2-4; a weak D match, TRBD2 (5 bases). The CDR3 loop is CASSLGGQNIQYF. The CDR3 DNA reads TGTGCCAGCAGCTTGGGCGGGCAAAACATTCAGTACTTC.